One and the same sample provided the 29 T cell receptor beta chains below, sequenced in a study of Tregs in tolerant kidney transplant recipients. After 5 to 7 days with irradiated graft donor PBMCs, CFSE-labeled recipient PBMCs were FACS-sorted. Profiling relied on immunoSEQ multiplex PCR, and the TCRdb table lists in-frame clones only, not all of them. The sample gives 15,000 to 18,000 clones, nearly 55% of which show up once; under 4% is in the top ten. No cognate antigen is known for these TCRs. The starting material was CD4+ T cells from blood cultured with allogeneic cells, obtained before the transplant. Every receptor here comes from a human patient who received a combined kidney and bone marrow transplant.

In its sample, this clone is medium-sized (0.01 to 0.1%). V and J are TRBV6-6 and TRBJ2-7; TRBD2 is a possible D gene (6 bases). Trimming removed 7 bases from V and 9 bases from J, with 22 bases in between. Germline CDR1 and CDR2: MNHNY and SVGAGI (reference sequence). There are 14 residues in the CDR3. CDR3 amino acids: CASNSRDSARVQYF. The DNA for the CDR3 is TGTGCCAGCAACTCCCGGGACTCCGCACGGGTGCAGTACTTC.

The chain combines TRBV10-3 with TRBJ2-5, with D perhaps TRBD2 (6 bases). V was pared by 6 bases and J by 4 bases, with 12 bases between. Germline CDR1 ENHRY, CDR2 SYGVKD. This CDR3 is 13 amino acids long. The CDR3 region has the DNA TGTGCCATCAGCCTGAAGGGAGGAGAGACCCAGTACTTC. Translating gives CAISLKGGETQYF.

This clone was found a few times. V gene TRBV4-3 combines with J gene TRBJ2-1, with D unresolved. The V gene's germline CDR1 is LGHNA and CDR2 YSLEER. The length of the CDR3 is 15 residues. V lost 4 bases and J lost 1, with 11 bases in between. Here the CDR3 reads CASSRERFSYNEQFF. The DNA for the CDR3 is TGCGCCAGCAGCCGAGAGAGATTTTCCTACAATGAGCAGTTCTTC.

The chain is built from TRBV29-1 and TRBJ2-1, with TRBD2 identical over 13 bases. Germline trimming cut 1 base from V and 8 bases from J; bases unmatched to any gene: 5. This CDR3 has 15 residues. Per germline, CDR1 SQVTM and CDR2 ANQGSEA. CDR3 residues: CSVEGGLAGDDEQFF. CDR3 DNA: TGCAGCGTTGAAGGCGGACTAGCGGGAGACGATGAGCAGTTCTTC.

This chain connects TRBV7-2 to TRBJ1-6; maybe TRBD1 (6 bases). CDR1 and CDR2 (germline): SGHTA, FQGNSA. Trimming pared 1 base from V and 5 bases from J, leaving 9 bases between. This CDR3 region has 15 residues. CDR3 residues: CASSLVSGDNSPLHF. Here the CDR3 DNA reads TGTGCCAGCAGCTTAGTATCAGGGGATAATTCACCCCTCCACTTT.

This clone qualifies as medium-sized (0.01 to 0.1%). The CDR3 sequence: CASSHSPRGPNTGELFF. DNA of the CDR3: TGTGCCAGCAGCCATTCCCCCAGGGGTCCGAACACCGGGGAGCTGTTTTTT. The rearrangement joins TRBV7-2 to TRBJ2-2; weak D call: TRBD1 (6 bases). V gave up 5 bases and J gave up 0 bases, with 16 bases separating them. The length of the CDR3 is 17 residues. Per germline, CDR1 SGHTA and CDR2 FQGNSA.

The rearrangement uses TRBV2 and TRBJ2-7; TRBD1 matches at 8 bases. This CDR3 comprises 13 residues. V was clipped by 7 bases and J by 6 bases; unmatched bases: 8. CDR1 and CDR2 (germline): SNHLY, FYNNEI. The CDR3 sequence is CASIDRGYSEQYF. The DNA of the CDR3 is TGTGCCAGCATAGACAGGGGCTACTCCGAGCAGTACTTC.

The sample holds a few counts of this clone. This chain links TRBV25-1 with TRBJ2-1; TRBD1 aligns across 7 bases. Germline V gives CDR1 MGHDK, CDR2 SYGVNS. This CDR3 contains 14 residues. J was trimmed by 0 bases and V by 7 bases; bases with no gene match: 3. CDR3 coding DNA: TGTGCCAGCACCTGGACAGGCTCCTACAATGAGCAGTTCTTC. This translates into CASTWTGSYNEQFF. Drawing the rest from reference TRBV25-1 and TRBJ2-1, the complete variable domain is EADIYQTPRYLVIGTGKKITLECSQTMGHDKMYWYQQDPGMELHLIHYSYGVNSTEKGDLSSESTVSRIRTEHFPLTLESARPSHTSQYLCASTWTGSYNEQFFGPGTRLTVL.

J is TRBJ1-2 and V is TRBV7-3; D is ambiguous. The CDR3 contains 15 residues. The germline gives CDR1 SGHTA, CDR2 FQGTGA. Deletions cut 5 bases from V and 4 bases from J, with 17 bases between. CDR3 loop: CASSPSPTQFYGYTF. DNA of the CDR3: TGTGCCAGCAGCCCGTCCCCAACACAGTTCTATGGCTACACCTTC.

V usage is TRBV28 and J usage is TRBJ1-5, with D unresolved. The CDR3 covers 14 residues. Germline CDR1 is MDHEN and CDR2 is SYDVKM. Trimming removed 3 bases from V and 4 bases from J, with 10 bases in between. The CDR3 region is CASSFGLRNQPQHF. The CDR3 coding sequence is TGTGCCAGCAGTTTCGGACTCAGAAATCAGCCCCAGCATTTT.

This chain joins TRBV4-1 and TRBJ2-7; 8 bases are a match to TRBD2. In germline, CDR1 is MGHRA, CDR2 YSYEKL. V was clipped by 0 bases and J by 5 bases; unmatched bases: 12. The CDR3 sequence is 17 residues long. The CDR3 loop reads CASSQEGRVREAHEQYF. CDR3 nucleotide sequence: TGCGCCAGCAGCCAAGAGGGCAGGGTGCGGGAGGCCCACGAGCAGTACTTC.

The V call is TRBV7-8, the J call TRBJ2-2, with 8 bases aligning to TRBD2. The germline gives CDR1 SGHVS, CDR2 FQNEAQ. The CDR3 has 16 residues. The V segment lost 5 bases and the J segment 4 bases; nucleotides outside the gene matches: 9. CDR3 amino acids: CASSRAGGVSTGELFF. CDR3 in DNA: TGTGCCAGCAGCCGTGCGGGGGGCGTCAGCACCGGGGAGCTGTTTTTT.

This rearrangement joins TRBV18 to TRBJ2-2; 8 nucleotides agree with TRBD1. Germline trimming cut 4 bases from V and 6 bases from J; bases unmatched to any gene: 10. The CDR3 totals 16 residues. Germline V gene data show CDR1 as KGHSH and CDR2 as LQKENI. CDR3 DNA: TGTGCCAGCTCACGGTCCGCCGACAGGGGTGCCGGGGAGCTGTTTTTT. Translated: CASSRSADRGAGELFF.

The chain employs TRBV4-2 and TRBJ2-1; tentatively, D is TRBD2 (5 bases). The CDR3 length is 14 residues. The germline V gene has CDR1 LGHNA and CDR2 YNFKEQ. The V end lost 0 bases, the J end lost 10 bases, and 13 bases lay between the germline ends. CDR3 region: CASSQDLASMEQFF. The CDR3 DNA reads TGTGCCAGCAGCCAAGACTTGGCTAGCATGGAGCAGTTCTTC.

V usage is TRBV9 and J usage is TRBJ2-2, with a weak D call TRBD1 (6 bases). The germline CDR1 and CDR2 sequences are SGDLS and YYNGEE. This CDR3 is 14 amino acids long. The V and J ends lost 3 bases and 4 bases respectively, with 10 bases between them. CDR3 sequence (DNA): TGTGCCAGCAGCGGACAGGATCCCACCGGGGAGCTGTTTTTT. Translated: CASSGQDPTGELFF.

In its sample, this clone was seen a few times. Written as DNA, the CDR3 is TGTGCCAGCAGTTACGGGACAGGGGTAGGCTACACCTTC. Amino acid sequence: CASSYGTGVGYTF. The V and J genes are TRBV6-6 and TRBJ1-2, with 10 positions matching TRBD1. The CDR3 totals 13 residues. The V gene's germline CDR1 is MNHNY and CDR2 SVGAGI (reference sequence). V lost 2 bases and J lost 8; bases outside the gene matches: 2.

This chain joins TRBV7-2 and TRBJ1-4, with 8 positions matching TRBD1. Germline lookup yields CDR1 SGHTA and CDR2 FQGNSA. J was trimmed by 1 base and V by 6 bases; bases with no gene match: 10. The CDR3 totals 17 residues. The CDR3 DNA reads TGTGCCAGCAGAGAATACAGGGGGTCAGGAACTAATGAAAAACTGTTTTTT. It specifies CASREYRGSGTNEKLFF.

The rearrangement links TRBV29-1 to TRBJ1-1; TRBD1 might be the D (6 bases). Germline-derived CDR1 and CDR2 are SQVTM and ANQGSEA. Between the trimmed V and J ends, which lost 4 bases and 1 base, there was a span of 10 bases. This CDR3 comprises 13 residues. This CDR3 is CSVVRRGNTEAFF. CDR3 coding DNA: TGCAGCGTTGTGCGCAGGGGGAACACTGAAGCTTTCTTT.

This clone showed up just a few times. The V and J genes are TRBV7-3 and TRBJ2-1; the match to TRBD2 covers 7 bases. Trimming cost V 5 bases and J 5 bases; bases outside gene matches: 6. In germline, CDR1 is SGHTA, CDR2 FQGTGA. There are 14 residues in the CDR3. The CDR3: CASSRTSQHNEQFF. DNA of the CDR3: TGTGCCAGCAGCCGGACTAGTCAGCACAATGAGCAGTTCTTC.

The V and J genes are TRBV27 and TRBJ2-6; D is ambiguous. Germline CDR1 reads MNHEY; CDR2 reads SMNVEV (reference sequence). Trimming took 1 base from V and 0 from J, leaving 7 bases between them. The CDR3 has 16 residues. CDR3 sequence: CASSLYISSGANVLTF. The CDR3 region has the DNA TGTGCCAGCAGTTTATACATCTCCTCTGGGGCCAACGTCCTGACTTTC.

Details on this clone: Germline is not matched at one junction end, which may reflect a read error. V is TRBV2 and J is TRBJ1-2; D gene unclear. Germline-derived CDR1 and CDR2 are SNHLY and FYNNEI. This CDR3 is built from 13 residues. The CDR3 DNA is TGTGCCAGCACTGAAGGACGGGGCTATGGCTACACCTTC. Protein sequence: CASTEGRGYGYTF.

The CDR3 protein is CSVAGTGNTGELFF. The CDR3 nucleotides read TGCAGCGTTGCAGGGACAGGCAACACCGGGGAGCTGTTTTTT. This rearrangement joins TRBV29-1 to TRBJ2-2; TRBD1 aligns across 8 bases. Per germline, CDR1 SQVTM and CDR2 ANQGSEA. V dropped 4 bases and J dropped 2; count of bases not matched to a gene: 3. This CDR3 has 14 amino acids.

This clone came up a few times. The gene calls are TRBV6-5 and TRBJ1-1; D remains ambiguous. The CDR3 is 13 amino acids. Germline CDR1 MNHEY, CDR2 SVGAGI. Trimming took off 3 bases at V and 1 base at J, with 6 bases between the two ends. The CDR3 reads CASSYWANTEAFF. The CDR3 DNA follows: TGTGCCAGCAGTTATTGGGCGAACACTGAAGCTTTCTTT.

This clone was detected only a few times. V usage is TRBV7-2 and J usage is TRBJ2-5; TRBD2 matches 10 bases. The length of the CDR3 is 15 residues. Germline trimming cut 3 bases from V and 3 bases from J; bases unmatched to any gene: 4. The germline V gene has CDR1 SGHTA and CDR2 FQGNSA. CDR3: CASSFQRGGKETQYF. The CDR3 DNA reads as TGTGCCAGCAGCTTTCAGCGGGGGGGAAAAGAGACCCAGTACTTC. Full variable domain (rest looked up from reference TRBV7-2 and TRBJ2-5): GAGVSQSPSNKVTEKGKDVELRCDPISGHTALYWYRQSLGQGLEFLIYFQGNSAPDKSGLPSDRFSAERTGGSVSTLTIQRTQQEDSAVYLCASSFQRGGKETQYFGPGTRLLVL.

The chain links TRBV30 to TRBJ2-3, with TRBD2 matching over 9 bases. In germline, CDR1 is GTSNPN, CDR2 SVGIG (reference sequence). V lost 7 bases to trimming and J lost 4 bases; unmatched junction nucleotides: 6. The CDR3 length is 13 residues. The DNA for the CDR3 is TGTGCCTTAAAGCGGGAGGTAGCAGATACGCAGTATTTT. Translated: CALKREVADTQYF.

This chain uses TRBV29-1 with TRBJ1-2, with TRBD1 as a possible D gene (5 bases). V was trimmed by 4 bases and J by 0 bases, leaving 6 bases between them. This CDR3 has 12 residues. The germline V gene encodes CDR1 SQVTM and CDR2 ANQGSEA. The chain's CDR3 is CSVGQPNYGYTF. CDR3 DNA: TGCAGCGTTGGACAGCCTAACTATGGCTACACCTTC.

A few counts support this clone. The rearrangement joins TRBV10-3 to TRBJ2-1; TRBD2 matches at 9 bases. This CDR3 has 13 amino acids. Germline assignment: CDR1 ENHRY and CDR2 SYGVKD. The J segment lost 6 bases and the V segment lost 8 bases, leaving 5 bases of the junction unmatched. Here the CDR3 reads CAISSGIFNEQFF. The CDR3 coding sequence is TGTGCCATCTCTAGCGGGATATTCAATGAGCAGTTCTTC.

This clone appeared a few times. One junction end disagrees with the germline gene, perhaps due to a read error. This chain connects TRBV5-4 to TRBJ2-7; TRBD1 matches 8 bases. This CDR3 has 15 residues. The germline V gene has CDR1 SGHNT and CDR2 YYREEE (reference sequence). Here the CDR3 DNA reads TGCGCCAGCAGCCACCGCAGGGGGCGGACCTACGAGCAGTACTTC. Protein sequence: CASSHRRGRTYEQYF.

This clone was seen more than once but under ten times. The chain employs TRBV5-1 and TRBJ1-5; no firm D call. The germline V and J ends were trimmed by 0 bases and 6 bases, with 7 bases remaining between them. From germline, CDR1 is SGHRS and CDR2 YFSETQ. There are 13 residues in the CDR3. Written as DNA, the CDR3 is TGCGCCAGCAGCTTGGCCAGCGGTCAGCCCCAGCATTTT. Translation gives CASSLASGQPQHF.